Sequencing of this T cell receptor (beta chain) was carried out in a study of T cell repertoires in cytomegalovirus infection. About the research overall: CMV infection and matching HLA type were both indicated by public TCR beta signatures. Broader study findings: HLA-C-restricted TCR beta clonotypes specific for CMV led the ex vivo response. Of the TCR beta families, the public ones yielded a cumulative frequency that identified carriers of CMV plus the relevant HLA.

TCRdb itself ran the reads through MiXCR, one entry per CDR3 protein. The sample lists about 920,000 distinct CDR3 sequences, approximately 32% occurring once. The CDR3 totals 15 residues. V lost 0 bases, J lost 2 bases, and 9 bases lay in between. The germline V gene has CDR1 MNHNS and CDR2 SASEGT. Remarks on this clonotype: What it recognizes is unknown. A single base separates this from a much larger clone, so it may be a read error.

The material was cultured CD8+ T cells from PBMCs, obtained from culture after CMV antigen stimulation. The rearrangement links TRBV6-1 to TRBJ2-3, with D possibly matching TRBD2 (6 bases). The receptor was isolated from a human donor in good health (CMV status not recorded). Some clones in this sample may be carry-over from other donors' samples. CDR3 nucleotides: TGTGCCAGCAGTGAAGCGCGGGGCAACACAGATACGCAGTATTTT. Translating gives CASSEARGNTDTQYF.